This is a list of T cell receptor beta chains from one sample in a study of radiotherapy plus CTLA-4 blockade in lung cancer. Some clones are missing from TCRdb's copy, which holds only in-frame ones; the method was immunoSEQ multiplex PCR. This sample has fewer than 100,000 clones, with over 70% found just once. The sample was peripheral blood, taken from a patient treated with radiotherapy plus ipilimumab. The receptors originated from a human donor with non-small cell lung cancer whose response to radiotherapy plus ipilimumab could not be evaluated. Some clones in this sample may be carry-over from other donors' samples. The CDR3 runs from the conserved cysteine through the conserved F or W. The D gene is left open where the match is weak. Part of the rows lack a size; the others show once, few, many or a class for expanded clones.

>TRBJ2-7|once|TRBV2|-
CASSLLEIGPYEQYF
TGTGCCAGCAGTTTGCTTGAGATTGGGCCCTACGAGCAGTACTTC
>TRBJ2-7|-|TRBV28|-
CASSSDSYEQYF
TGTGCCAGCAGTTCAGACAGCTACGAGCAGTACTTC
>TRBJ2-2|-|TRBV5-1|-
CASSLAGARSGGANTGELFF
TGCGCCAGCAGCTTGGCCGGGGCCCGCTCCGGGGGAGCGAACACCGGGGAGCTGTTTTTT
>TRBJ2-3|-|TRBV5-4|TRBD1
CASTGQAGDTQYF
TGTGCCAGCACCGGACAGGCTGGGGATACGCAGTATTTT
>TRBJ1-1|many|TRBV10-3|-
CAILAQGKPEAFF
TGTGCCATCCTGGCTCAGGGGAAACCTGAAGCTTTCTTT
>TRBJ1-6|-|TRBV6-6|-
CASSSRGGSYNSPLHF
TGTGCCAGCAGTTCCCGCGGCGGCTCCTATAATTCACCCCTCCACTTT
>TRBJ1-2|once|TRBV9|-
CASSVSDRNYGYTF
TGTGCCAGCAGCGTCTCGGACAGAAACTATGGCTACACCTTC
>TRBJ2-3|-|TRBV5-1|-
CASSLDTTDTQYF
TGCGCCAGCAGCTTGGACACCACAGATACGCAGTATTTT
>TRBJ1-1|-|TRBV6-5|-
CAGGGPSTEAFF
TGTGCAGGGGGGGGGCCCAGCACTGAAGCTTTCTTT
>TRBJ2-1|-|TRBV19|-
CASRGPNYNEQFF
TGTGCCAGTAGGGGGCCGAACTACAATGAGCAGTTCTTC
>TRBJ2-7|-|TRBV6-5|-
CASSQGQEQYF
TGTGCCAGCAGCCAGGGTCAAGAGCAGTACTTC
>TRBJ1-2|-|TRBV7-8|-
CASSSDRTHYGYTF
TGTGCCAGCAGCTCGGACAGAACCCACTATGGCTACACCTTC
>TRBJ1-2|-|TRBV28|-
CASSRPRGGHYGYTF
TGTGCCAGCAGCCGTCCGAGGGGGGGGCACTATGGCTACACCTTC
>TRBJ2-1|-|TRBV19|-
CASSMGPAPLNEQFF
TGTGCCAGTAGTATGGGGCCGGCCCCTCTCAATGAGCAGTTCTTC
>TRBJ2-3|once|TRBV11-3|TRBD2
CASSGGTSGRTDTQYF
TGTGCCAGCAGCGGAGGGACTAGCGGGAGAACAGATACGCAGTATTTT
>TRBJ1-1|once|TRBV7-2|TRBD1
CASSLVVGQGVFPF
TGTGCCAGCAGCTTAGTAGTCGGTCAGGGGGTATTCCCCTTT
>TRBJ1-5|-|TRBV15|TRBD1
CATSRESDRVRQPQHF
TGTGCCACCAGCAGAGAATCGGACAGGGTGCGACAGCCCCAGCATTTT
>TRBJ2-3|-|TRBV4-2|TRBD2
CASSPSIGGGHKDTQYF
TGTGCCAGCAGCCCCTCCATCGGGGGGGGCCATAAAGATACGCAGTATTTT
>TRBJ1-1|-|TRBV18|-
CASSLRVRDTEAFF
TGTGCCAGCTCACTAAGGGTCAGGGACACTGAAGCTTTCTTT
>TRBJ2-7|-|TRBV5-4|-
CASSYGDGYEQYF
TGTGCCAGCAGTTATGGAGACGGCTACGAGCAGTACTTC
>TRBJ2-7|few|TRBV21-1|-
CASSKTLNFRRERYEQYF
TGTGCCAGCAGCAAAACCCTGAACTTTAGAAGGGAGCGCTACGAGCAGTACTTC
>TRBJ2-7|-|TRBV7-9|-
CASSLGQGNRQYF
TGTGCCAGCAGCTTAGGGCAGGGGAACAGGCAGTACTTC